The present T cell receptor beta chain was sequenced within a study of blood T cell repertoires in COVID-19. The repertoire was sequenced with immunoSEQ multiplex PCR; TCRdb's copy has only in-frame clones and lacks some. The sample has some 220,000 clones, about 88% seen once. The CDR3 sequence is 15 residues long. V lost 2 bases to trimming and J lost 4 bases, with 12 bases between them. Germline V CDR1 and CDR2: SEHNR, FQNEAQ (reference sequence). The receptor was isolated from a man aged 50 to 60 who had recovered from COVID-19. Sequencing was done on a sample of peripheral blood. The chain carries TRBV7-9 and TRBJ1-5; TRBD1 is a possible D gene (5 bases). CDR3 sequence (DNA): TGTGCCAGCAGCTTATTGAGGCCAGGGAATCAGCCCCAGCATTTT. Translated, it gives CASSLLRPGNQPQHF.